The clone carrying this T cell receptor (beta chain) has only a few counts. The V gene's germline CDR1 is LNHDA and CDR2 SQIVND (reference sequence). The CDR3 consists of 13 residues. The germline V and J ends were trimmed by 7 bases and 3 bases, with 12 bases remaining between them. The sample comes from a study of cytomegalovirus exposure and HLA in healthy donors. Researchers ran the PCR with 60 Vbeta and 13 Jbeta primers. This table comes from immunoSEQ multiplex PCR, and its TCRdb copy is limited to in-frame clones, with some not included. The table lists about 150,000 clones, about 82% of them singletons.

The gene calls are TRBV19 and TRBJ2-5; tentatively, D is TRBD2 (5 bases). The clonotype was recovered from a young man in good health. The sequencing sample was made of PBMCs. This CDR3 is CASTDWKEETQYF. CDR3 nucleotides: TGTGCCAGTACGGACTGGAAAGAAGAGACCCAGTACTTC.